The rows below give T cell receptor beta chains drawn from one sample of a study of cytomegalovirus exposure and HLA in healthy donors. Repertoires were generated with immunoSEQ multiplex PCR, while TCRdb's copy carries only in-frame clones and drops some. Of approximately 72,000 clones listed, approximately 82% are singletons. Sequenced material: PBMCs. Every receptor here comes from a man between 18 and 29 years old in good health and CMV-seronegative. Both conserved end residues are part of each CDR3. The order of the fields is V gene, D gene, clone size, J gene, CDR3 protein, CDR3 DNA. The D gene is left open where the match is weak. Where a row states a size, it is once, few, many or the class of an expanded clone; other rows omit it.

v_gene: TRBV5-6; d_gene: -; abundance: -; j_gene: TRBJ1-2; CDR3aa: CASRKRQKPYYGYTF; CDR3nt: TGTGCCAGCAGGAAAAGACAGAAACCTTACTATGGCTACACCTTC
v_gene: TRBV28; d_gene: -; abundance: -; j_gene: TRBJ1-1; CDR3aa: CASSPRYTEAFF; CDR3nt: TGTGCCAGCAGTCCCCGGTACACTGAAGCTTTCTTT
v_gene: TRBV2; d_gene: -; abundance: once; j_gene: TRBJ1-6; CDR3aa: CASSDQGKSGSPLHF; CDR3nt: TGTGCCAGCAGTGATCAGGGCAAGAGCGGGTCACCCCTCCACTTT
v_gene: TRBV19; d_gene: -; abundance: -; j_gene: TRBJ1-2; CDR3aa: CAISSDTVYGYTF; CDR3nt: TGTGCCATATCCTCTGACACCGTCTATGGCTACACCTTC
v_gene: TRBV7-3; d_gene: -; abundance: -; j_gene: TRBJ1-1; CDR3aa: CASSLTSGRNTEAFF; CDR3nt: TGTGCCAGCAGCTTAACGAGCGGCAGGAACACTGAAGCTTTCTTT
v_gene: TRBV29-1; d_gene: -; abundance: -; j_gene: TRBJ1-3; CDR3aa: CSVVPPGGAGNTIYF; CDR3nt: TGCAGCGTTGTTCCCCCGGGGGGGGCTGGAAACACCATATATTTT
v_gene: TRBV6-1; d_gene: -; abundance: once; j_gene: TRBJ2-7; CDR3aa: CAILTVNSYEQYF; CDR3nt: TGTGCCATCTTGACAGTTAACTCCTACGAGCAGTACTTC
v_gene: TRBV5-1; d_gene: -; abundance: -; j_gene: TRBJ2-7; CDR3aa: CASSPGLLSYEQYF; CDR3nt: TGCGCCAGCAGCCCCGGACTCCTCTCCTACGAGCAGTACTTC
v_gene: TRBV19; d_gene: -; abundance: -; j_gene: TRBJ1-2; CDR3aa: CASSINGQYYGYTF; CDR3nt: TGTGCCAGTAGTATTAATGGACAGTACTATGGCTACACCTTC
v_gene: TRBV7-2; d_gene: TRBD1; abundance: -; j_gene: TRBJ1-2; CDR3aa: CASSYGQGNGDGYTF; CDR3nt: TGTGCCAGCAGCTATGGACAGGGGAACGGGGATGGCTACACCTTC
v_gene: TRBV27; d_gene: TRBD2; abundance: few; j_gene: TRBJ2-7; CDR3aa: CASSPSSGTSYEQYF; CDR3nt: TGTGCCAGCAGTCCCTCTAGCGGGACCTCCTACGAGCAGTACTTC
v_gene: TRBV5-4; d_gene: -; abundance: -; j_gene: TRBJ2-5; CDR3aa: CASSLAASRETQYF; CDR3nt: TGTGCCAGCAGCTTGGCAGCGAGTCGAGAGACCCAGTACTTC
v_gene: TRBV15; d_gene: TRBD1; abundance: -; j_gene: TRBJ1-1; CDR3aa: CATSGTGNTEAFF; CDR3nt: TGTGCCACCAGCGGGACAGGGAACACTGAAGCTTTCTTT
v_gene: TRBV5-1; d_gene: -; abundance: -; j_gene: TRBJ2-1; CDR3aa: CASSLGQYNEQFF; CDR3nt: TGCGCCAGCAGCTTGGGACAGTACAATGAGCAGTTCTTC
v_gene: TRBV5-4; d_gene: TRBD2; abundance: -; j_gene: TRBJ2-3; CDR3aa: CASSHGGGIDTQYF; CDR3nt: TGTGCCAGCAGCCATGGGGGGGGTATAGATACGCAGTATTTT
v_gene: TRBV30; d_gene: TRBD1; abundance: -; j_gene: TRBJ1-4; CDR3aa: CAWSAVGATGGHEKLFF; CDR3nt: TGTGCCTGGAGTGCCGTTGGGGCGACAGGGGGCCATGAAAAACTGTTTTTT
v_gene: TRBV18; d_gene: -; abundance: -; j_gene: TRBJ2-6; CDR3aa: CASSQDSPVVSGANVLTF; CDR3nt: TGTGCCAGCTCACAGGACAGCCCGGTAGTATCTGGGGCCAACGTCCTGACTTTC
v_gene: TRBV28; d_gene: -; abundance: -; j_gene: TRBJ1-1; CDR3aa: CASSADLPMNTEAFF; CDR3nt: TGTGCCAGCAGTGCGGACTTACCGATGAACACTGAAGCTTTCTTT
v_gene: TRBV27; d_gene: TRBD2; abundance: -; j_gene: TRBJ2-3; CDR3aa: CASRGLLFTDTQYF; CDR3nt: TGTGCCAGCCGGGGACTACTCTTCACAGATACGCAGTATTTT
v_gene: TRBV4-2; d_gene: TRBD2; abundance: -; j_gene: TRBJ2-1; CDR3aa: CASSQSRLAGGDNEQFF; CDR3nt: TGTGCCAGCAGCCAGTCCCGACTAGCGGGAGGGGACAATGAGCAGTTCTTC
v_gene: TRBV9; d_gene: TRBD2; abundance: -; j_gene: TRBJ2-3; CDR3aa: CASSTTSGSTDTQYF; CDR3nt: TGTGCCAGCAGCACGACTAGCGGGAGCACAGATACGCAGTATTTT
v_gene: TRBV28; d_gene: -; abundance: -; j_gene: TRBJ2-7; CDR3aa: CASNRGLYEQYF; CDR3nt: TGTGCCAGCAACCGGGGACTCTACGAGCAGTACTTC
v_gene: TRBV2; d_gene: -; abundance: once; j_gene: TRBJ2-1; CDR3aa: CASSEASGSGQFF; CDR3nt: TGTGCCAGCAGTGAAGCATCAGGGTCGGGGCAGTTCTTC
v_gene: TRBV10-1; d_gene: TRBD1; abundance: -; j_gene: TRBJ1-4; CDR3aa: CASSEGTGVDEKLFF; CDR3nt: TGCGCCAGCAGTGAAGGGACAGGGGTTGACGAAAAACTGTTTTTT
v_gene: TRBV11-2; d_gene: -; abundance: -; j_gene: TRBJ1-1; CDR3aa: CASSLERVRAGTEAFF; CDR3nt: TGTGCCAGCAGCTTAGAGAGAGTGAGGGCGGGAACTGAAGCTTTCTTT
v_gene: TRBV5-4; d_gene: -; abundance: -; j_gene: TRBJ1-6; CDR3aa: CASSLDSNYNSPLHF; CDR3nt: TGTGCCAGCAGCTTGGACAGCAATTATAATTCACCCCTCCACTTT
v_gene: TRBV4-1; d_gene: TRBD1; abundance: -; j_gene: TRBJ1-5; CDR3aa: CASSQEGQAKNQPQHF; CDR3nt: TGCGCCAGCAGCCAAGAAGGACAGGCAAAAAATCAGCCCCAGCATTTT
v_gene: TRBV11-2; d_gene: -; abundance: few; j_gene: TRBJ2-5; CDR3aa: CASSLGRFGELQETQYF; CDR3nt: TGTGCCAGCAGCTTAGGCCGTTTTGGGGAGCTACAAGAGACCCAGTACTTC
v_gene: TRBV7-8; d_gene: TRBD2; abundance: -; j_gene: TRBJ2-7; CDR3aa: CASSLGTSGTVSEQYF; CDR3nt: TGTGCCAGCAGCTTAGGGACTAGCGGGACGGTGAGCGAGCAGTACTTC
v_gene: TRBV11-1; d_gene: -; abundance: -; j_gene: TRBJ1-1; CDR3aa: CASSLYQGRAFF; CDR3nt: TGTGCCAGCAGCTTATATCAGGGGCGCGCTTTCTTT
v_gene: TRBV14; d_gene: TRBD1; abundance: -; j_gene: TRBJ2-3; CDR3aa: CASSRLELMTGVMTDTQYF; CDR3nt: TGTGCCAGCAGCCGGCTCGAATTGATGACAGGGGTGATGACAGATACGCAGTATTTT
v_gene: TRBV27; d_gene: -; abundance: -; j_gene: TRBJ2-1; CDR3aa: CASSFEGVLRNEQFF; CDR3nt: TGTGCCAGCAGTTTCGAGGGGGTATTGCGCAATGAGCAGTTCTTC
v_gene: TRBV4-3; d_gene: -; abundance: -; j_gene: TRBJ2-7; CDR3aa: CASSQEGTYYEQYF; CDR3nt: TGCGCCAGCAGCCAAGAGGGGACATACTACGAGCAGTACTTC
v_gene: TRBV7-2; d_gene: TRBD2; abundance: once; j_gene: TRBJ2-7; CDR3aa: CASSKIAGTKDTNYEQYF; CDR3nt: TGTGCCAGCAGCAAAATAGCGGGAACCAAAGACACAAACTACGAGCAGTACTTC
v_gene: TRBV7-9; d_gene: TRBD2; abundance: -; j_gene: TRBJ2-1; CDR3aa: CASSPTSGSAYNEQFF; CDR3nt: TGTGCCAGCAGCCCGACTAGCGGGAGTGCCTACAATGAGCAGTTCTTC
v_gene: TRBV29-1; d_gene: -; abundance: -; j_gene: TRBJ1-1; CDR3aa: CSVELRASTSEAFF; CDR3nt: TGCAGCGTGGAGCTCAGGGCATCTACCAGTGAAGCTTTCTTT
v_gene: TRBV19; d_gene: TRBD1; abundance: -; j_gene: TRBJ1-2; CDR3aa: CASRETGYDYGYTF; CDR3nt: TGTGCCAGTAGGGAGACAGGGTACGACTATGGCTACACCTTC
v_gene: TRBV19; d_gene: TRBD1; abundance: -; j_gene: TRBJ2-6; CDR3aa: CASSIPPPGQGSSGANVLTF; CDR3nt: TGTGCCAGTAGTATCCCCCCCCCGGGACAGGGTAGCTCTGGGGCCAACGTCCTGACTTTC
v_gene: TRBV29-1; d_gene: -; abundance: -; j_gene: TRBJ2-7; CDR3aa: CSVEVYTNGHLYEQYF; CDR3nt: TGCAGCGTTGAAGTATATACAAATGGACACCTCTACGAGCAGTACTTC
v_gene: TRBV15; d_gene: -; abundance: once; j_gene: TRBJ2-2; CDR3aa: CATSRDRGNTGELFF; CDR3nt: TGTGCCACCAGCAGAGATCGGGGTAACACCGGGGAGCTGTTTTTT
v_gene: TRBV5-4; d_gene: TRBD2; abundance: -; j_gene: TRBJ2-2; CDR3aa: CASSPIAGGQGGELFF; CDR3nt: TGTGCCAGCAGCCCTATAGCGGGGGGGCAAGGCGGGGAGCTGTTTTTT
v_gene: TRBV28; d_gene: -; abundance: -; j_gene: TRBJ1-1; CDR3aa: CASNLKEDFWTEAFF; CDR3nt: TGTGCCAGCAATCTCAAGGAGGACTTTTGGACTGAAGCTTTCTTT
v_gene: TRBV6-6; d_gene: -; abundance: -; j_gene: TRBJ2-3; CDR3aa: CASSYPNRDNTDTQYF; CDR3nt: TGTGCCAGCAGTTACCCTAACCGGGATAACACAGATACGCAGTATTTT
v_gene: TRBV27; d_gene: -; abundance: -; j_gene: TRBJ1-1; CDR3aa: CASRDWGREVTEAFF; CDR3nt: TGTGCCAGCAGAGATTGGGGCAGGGAGGTCACTGAAGCTTTCTTT
v_gene: TRBV5-6; d_gene: TRBD1; abundance: few; j_gene: TRBJ2-5; CDR3aa: CASSLQTGVQETQYF; CDR3nt: TGTGCCAGCAGCCTGCAAACAGGGGTCCAAGAGACCCAGTACTTC
v_gene: TRBV7-7; d_gene: -; abundance: -; j_gene: TRBJ2-2; CDR3aa: CASSLDGRLTGELFF; CDR3nt: TGTGCTAGCAGCTTAGATGGTAGACTCACCGGGGAGCTGTTTTTT
v_gene: TRBV6-5; d_gene: -; abundance: -; j_gene: TRBJ1-5; CDR3aa: CASSYSGVSNQPQHF; CDR3nt: TGTGCCAGCAGTTACTCAGGGGTGAGCAATCAGCCCCAGCATTTT
v_gene: TRBV4-1; d_gene: -; abundance: once; j_gene: TRBJ2-5; CDR3aa: CASSLVVSRETQYF; CDR3nt: TGCGCCAGCAGCCTGGTAGTGAGTCGGGAGACCCAGTACTTC